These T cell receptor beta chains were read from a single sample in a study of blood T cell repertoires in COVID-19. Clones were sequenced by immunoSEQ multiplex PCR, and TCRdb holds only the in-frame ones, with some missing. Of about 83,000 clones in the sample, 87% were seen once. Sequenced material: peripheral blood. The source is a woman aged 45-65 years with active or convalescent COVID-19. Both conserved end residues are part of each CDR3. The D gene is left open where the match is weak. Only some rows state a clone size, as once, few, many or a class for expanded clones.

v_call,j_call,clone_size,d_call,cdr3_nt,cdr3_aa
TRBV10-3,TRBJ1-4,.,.,TGTGCCATCAGCGCCTCGGGGGGAACTAATGAAAAACTGTTTTTT,CAISASGGTNEKLFF
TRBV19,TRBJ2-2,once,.,TGTGCCAGTAGTGCTCTAAGGGACATCCCGAACACCGGGGAGCTGTTTTTT,CASSALRDIPNTGELFF
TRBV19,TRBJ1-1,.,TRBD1,TGTGCCAGTAGTATCTTTGGGACAGGCCTGAACACTGAAGCTTTCTTT,CASSIFGTGLNTEAFF
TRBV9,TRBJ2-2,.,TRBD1,TGTGCCAGCAGAGGGACAGGGGCCGGCACCGGGGAGCTGTTTTTT,CASRGTGAGTGELFF
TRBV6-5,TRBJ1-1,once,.,TGTGCCACCCAGATGGGGCCACAGTATTTAGCTTTCTTT,CATQMGPQYLAFF
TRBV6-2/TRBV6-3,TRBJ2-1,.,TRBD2,TGTGCCAGCAGTTACTCGGACAGCGAAGCGGGGGGGCTCTACAATGAGCAGTTCTTC,CASSYSDSEAGGLYNEQFF
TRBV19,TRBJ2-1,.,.,TGTGCCAGTAGTATTCGGACAAGGGACAATGAGCAGTTCTTC,CASSIRTRDNEQFF
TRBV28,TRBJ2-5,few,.,TGTGCCAGCAGTTCCAGGATCCAAGAGACCCAGTACTTC,CASSSRIQETQYF
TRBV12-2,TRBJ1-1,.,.,TGTGCAAGTCGCCTCCACAGGGGGCGGTTCACTGAAGCTTTCTTT,CASRLHRGRFTEAFF
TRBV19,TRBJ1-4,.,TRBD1,TGTGCCAGTGGGAATGAGGGGGCAGGGAATGAAAAACTGTTTTTT,CASGNEGAGNEKLFF
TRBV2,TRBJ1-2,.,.,TGTGCCAGCAAGGACAGATACGGCTACACCTTC,CASKDRYGYTF
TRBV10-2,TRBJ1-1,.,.,TGCGTCAGCAGTTACGGGGAGAGAAGGAAGACTGAAGCTTTCTTT,CVSSYGERRKTEAFF
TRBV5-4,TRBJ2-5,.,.,TGTGCCAGCAGCTTCGATGAGCAGGGAAGAGGAGAGACCCAGTACTTC,CASSFDEQGRGETQYF
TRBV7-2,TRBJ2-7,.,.,TGTGCCAGCAGCTTAGAGTCGGCAGTTCAAAGGAGCTCCTACGAGCAGTACTTC,CASSLESAVQRSSYEQYF
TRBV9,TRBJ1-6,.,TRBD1,TGTGCCAGCAGCGTAGCTCAGGGGGCGAACAATTCACCCCTCCACTTT,CASSVAQGANNSPLHF
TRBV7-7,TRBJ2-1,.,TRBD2,TGTGCCAGCAGCTTATCCAGCGGGGGTAGGGATGAGCAGTTCTTC,CASSLSSGGRDEQFF
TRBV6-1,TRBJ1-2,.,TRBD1,TGTGCCAGCAGTGAAGGAATACAGGGGTGGTATGGCTACACCTTC,CASSEGIQGWYGYTF
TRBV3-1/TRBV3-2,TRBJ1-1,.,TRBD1,TGTGCCAGCAGCTACACTCGACAGGGATACACTGAAGCTTTCTTT,CASSYTRQGYTEAFF
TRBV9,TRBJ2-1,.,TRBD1,TGTGCCAGCAGCGGCACGGACAGGGTAGGCAATGAGCAGTTCTTC,CASSGTDRVGNEQFF
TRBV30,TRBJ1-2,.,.,TGTGCCTGGAGTGTGTCTGTTAACTATGGCTACACCTTC,CAWSVSVNYGYTF
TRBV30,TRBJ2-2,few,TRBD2,TGTGCCTGGAGTTCACGACTAGCGGGGTTGAGCACCGGGGAGCTGTTTTTT,CAWSSRLAGLSTGELFF
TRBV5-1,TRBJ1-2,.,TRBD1,TGCGCCTCCGGGGAGGAGGGGGCCAACTATGGCTACACCTTC,CASGEEGANYGYTF
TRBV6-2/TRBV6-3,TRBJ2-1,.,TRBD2,TGTGCCAGCAGTCGATCCGGGGGGGCCGGTTGGGAGCAGTTCTTC,CASSRSGGAGWEQFF
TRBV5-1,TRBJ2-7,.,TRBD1,TGCGCCAGCAGCTCCACAGGGGGCTACGAGCAGTACTTC,CASSSTGGYEQYF
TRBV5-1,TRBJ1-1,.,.,TGCGCCAGCAGCCAAGGACAGCCGGGAGGGACTGAAGCTTTCTTT,CASSQGQPGGTEAFF
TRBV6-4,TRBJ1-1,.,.,TGTGCCAGCAGTGACTCGAAGGCAGGGCCTCGAGCTTTCTTT,CASSDSKAGPRAFF
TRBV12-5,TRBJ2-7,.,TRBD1,TGTGCTAGTAGGGACAGGAATAGCAACGAGCAGTACTTC,CASRDRNSNEQYF
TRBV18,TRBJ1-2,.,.,TGTGCCAGCTCATCAGAACGACAGGACTATGGCTACACCTTC,CASSSERQDYGYTF
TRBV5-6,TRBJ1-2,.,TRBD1,TGTGCCAGCAGCTTGGGTCCGGGACAGGGACATGGCTACACCTTC,CASSLGPGQGHGYTF
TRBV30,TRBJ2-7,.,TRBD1,TGTGCCTGGAGTCCCGGGACAGACTACGAGCAGTACTTC,CAWSPGTDYEQYF
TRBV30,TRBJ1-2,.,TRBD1,TGTGCCTGGAGCCTTGGGGGTGACAGGGGGTCTTCATCGCGGGACTATGGCTACACCTTC,CAWSLGGDRGSSSRDYGYTF
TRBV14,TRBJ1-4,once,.,TGTGCCAGCAGCCTGCGGTGGGAAAAACTGTTTTTT,CASSLRWEKLFF
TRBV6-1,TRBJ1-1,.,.,TGTGCCAGCAGTGAAGACTTGTACACTGAAGCTTTCTTT,CASSEDLYTEAFF
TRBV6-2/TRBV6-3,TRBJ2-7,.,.,TGTGCCAGCAGTTACGTCGGGATCTCCTACGAGCAGTACTTC,CASSYVGISYEQYF
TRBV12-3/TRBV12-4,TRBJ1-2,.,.,TGTGCCAGCGGTACAAGGGGAAACTATGGCTACACCTTC,CASGTRGNYGYTF
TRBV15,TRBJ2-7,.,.,TGTGCCACCAGCAGAGATATGCGGACCTACGAGCAGTACTTC,CATSRDMRTYEQYF
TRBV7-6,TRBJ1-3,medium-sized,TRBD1,TGTGCCAGCAGCTTAGATTTTGGAGGGGGCTTTGGAAACACCATATATTTT,CASSLDFGGGFGNTIYF
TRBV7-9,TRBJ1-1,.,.,TGTGCCAGCAGCATGAAATCCGGGACACCTATGAACACTGAAGCTTTCTTT,CASSMKSGTPMNTEAFF
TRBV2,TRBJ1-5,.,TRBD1,TGTGCCAGCAGGTCGGAGACAGGGCGCAATCAGCCCCAGCATTTT,CASRSETGRNQPQHF
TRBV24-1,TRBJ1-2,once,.,TGTGCCACCAGTGACCCACACAGCTCTAACTATGGCTACACCTTC,CATSDPHSSNYGYTF
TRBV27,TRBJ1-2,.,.,TGTGCCAGCAGTTCCCGGACACGGGGGAACTATGGCTACACCTTC,CASSSRTRGNYGYTF
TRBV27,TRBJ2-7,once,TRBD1,TGTGCCAGCAGTTTTAGACAGGGCGAGCAGTACTTC,CASSFRQGEQYF
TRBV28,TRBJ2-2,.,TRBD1,TGTGCCAGCAGTGGGACAGGGAGTATTGCCGGGGAGCTGTTTTTT,CASSGTGSIAGELFF
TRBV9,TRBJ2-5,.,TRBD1,TGTGCCAGCAGCCTCGAGACAGGGGGCCGGGAGACCCAGTACTTC,CASSLETGGRETQYF
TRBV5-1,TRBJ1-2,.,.,TGCGCCAGCAGCTTCGGCGGAGCCTCCTATGGCTACACCTTC,CASSFGGASYGYTF
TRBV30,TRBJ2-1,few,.,TGTGCCTTACGGCGGGGTAGTGCCTACAATGAGCAGTTCTTC,CALRRGSAYNEQFF